A selection of T cell receptor beta chains follows, all from one sample in a study of blood T cell repertoires in COVID-19. The assay was immunoSEQ multiplex PCR, and TCRdb's table has in-frame clones only and misses some. In the table there are 100,000 or so clones, 75% to 90% of which are singletons. Sequencing was performed on peripheral blood. Receptors originate from a human donor with acute or convalescent COVID-19. The donor label of this sample is uncertain. CDR3s include the opening cysteine and the closing phenylalanine or tryptophan.

TRBV21-1	TRBJ2-4	CASSLEVAGGRGLAKNIQYF
TRBV19	TRBJ1-2	CASSPVEKYYGYTF
TRBV7-2	TRBJ2-7	CASSPSYRGSLIEQYF
TRBV6-5	TRBJ2-1	CASSSDRAGSYNEQFF
TRBV18	TRBJ2-7	CASSPPSGNYEQYF
TRBV7-8	TRBJ2-5	CASIQDGWGAGETQYF
TRBV12-5	TRBJ2-1	CASGSAQGTSDEQFF
TRBV7-9	TRBJ2-2	CASSTRQAGPGELFF
TRBV5-1	TRBJ2-2	CASSLQGSDTGELFF
TRBV5-1	TRBJ2-7	CASSPLTGNPISYEQYF
TRBV6-2/TRBV6-3	TRBJ2-7	CASSTSLSGGEQYF
TRBV11-1	TRBJ2-2	CASSLQNTGELFF
TRBV6-2/TRBV6-3	TRBJ2-1	CASSPLTGLADYNEQFF
TRBV19	TRBJ1-5	CASSPPTGTGGIKQPQHF
TRBV4-1	TRBJ2-2	CASSQTGTGNTGELFF
TRBV3-1/TRBV3-2	TRBJ1-3	CASSLMATVSGNTIYF
TRBV28	TRBJ2-1	CASRLEQRWPNEQFF